The T cell receptor beta chain under discussion was sequenced for a study of response to subunit inactivated influenza vaccine. Study-wide results and caveats: Few additional T cells are recruited per seasonal influenza vaccination, authors suggested.

The CDR3 totals 14 residues. V lost 1 base and J lost 5, with 11 bases in between. Germline V gene lookup returns CDR1 SGHDN and CDR2 FVKESK. MiXCR was run by TCRdb on the RT-PCR reads, yielding one entry per CDR3 protein. The sample yields 610,000 or so distinct CDR3 sequences, 14% seen once. About this clonotype: The antigen is unknown.

The source was PBMCs from blood, collected 11 to 12 days after vaccination. This TCR was recovered from a man aged 45-60 years who received an inactivated influenza vaccine. J is TRBJ1-2 and V is TRBV14; D is unclear. The CDR3 is CASSQGFFRYGYTF. CDR3 nucleotides: TGTGCCAGCAGCCAAGGGTTTTTTCGTTATGGCTACACCTTC.